A selection of T cell receptor beta chains follows, all from one sample in a study of CD8 T cells in Susac syndrome. A single record per CDR3 protein comes from TCRdb applying MiXCR to the immunoSEQ multiplex PCR reads. The repertoire has some 120,000 distinct CDR3 sequences, nearly 95% of them found once; the top ten carry 0.13% to 0.15%. Material for sequencing was CD4+ T cells from PBMCs. The receptors come from a human donor in good health. Both conserved end residues are part of each CDR3. D genes are given only for firm matches. Rows give clone size only sometimes, using once, few, many, or a class for an expanded clone.

clone_size,v_call,j_call,d_call,cdr3_nt,cdr3_aa
.,TRBV29-1,TRBJ2-7,TRBD1,TGCAGCGTGGACAGGGGAATCGGGCAGTACTTC,CSVDRGIGQYF
.,TRBV27,TRBJ1-2,.,TGTGCCAGCAGTTTAACCCGGACAGCTTGGTATGGCTACACCTTC,CASSLTRTAWYGYTF
.,TRBV15,TRBJ2-2,.,TGTGCCACCAGCAGCCTCCGGGAGACCGGGGAGCTGTTTTTT,CATSSLRETGELFF
.,TRBV7-2,TRBJ1-1,.,TGTGCCAGCAGCCACGGGCAGGAGAACACTGAAGCTTTCTTT,CASSHGQENTEAFF
.,TRBV7-9,TRBJ1-1,.,TGTGCCAGCAGCGTTCAGAACACTGAAGCTTTCTTT,CASSVQNTEAFF
.,TRBV10-3,TRBJ1-2,.,TGTGCCATCAGTGGGCCGGATAACTATGGCTACACCTTC,CAISGPDNYGYTF
.,TRBV29-1,TRBJ2-1,TRBD1,TGCAGCGTTGAAGTGGGACAGGGGTACAATGAGCAGTTCTTC,CSVEVGQGYNEQFF
.,TRBV12-3/TRBV12-4,TRBJ2-1,TRBD2,TGTGCCAGCATTAGTGGGACTAGCGGGAGTACCGAGCAGTTCTTC,CASISGTSGSTEQFF
.,TRBV19,TRBJ2-5,.,TGTGCCAGTAAATTGCAGGGCCTCTCGCCGGAGACCCAGTACTTC,CASKLQGLSPETQYF
.,TRBV20-1,TRBJ1-2,TRBD1,TGCGGCTCAATTATTCAGGGGGGAGTAGGAGGAGGCTACACCTTC,CGSIIQGGVGGGYTF
once,TRBV27,TRBJ1-5,.,TGTGCCAGCAGTCCGAGGTATAGCAATCAGCCCCAGCATTTT,CASSPRYSNQPQHF
.,TRBV7-2,TRBJ1-5,TRBD1,TGTGCCAGCAGCCGGGACAGATATAGCAATCAGCCCCAGCATTTT,CASSRDRYSNQPQHF
.,TRBV6-2/TRBV6-3,TRBJ2-7,.,TGTGCCAGCAGTTACTCGGCAGGGACCTCCTACGAGCAGTACTTC,CASSYSAGTSYEQYF
.,TRBV4-3,TRBJ1-2,.,TGCGCCAGCAGCCAAATCGACTATGGGGACTACACCTTC,CASSQIDYGDYTF
.,TRBV5-1,TRBJ2-7,TRBD2,TGCGCCAGCAGCTGGACTAGCGGGGTGAATAGGGAGCAGTACTTC,CASSWTSGVNREQYF
.,TRBV6-2/TRBV6-3,TRBJ2-7,TRBD2,TGTGCCAGCATTGAGCGGGGTGTGATGGACGAGCAGTACTTC,CASIERGVMDEQYF
.,TRBV30,TRBJ1-2,.,TGTGCCTGGAGCCTAGAACGTGAAAGCTTC,CAWSLERESF
.,TRBV7-3,TRBJ2-1,TRBD2,TGTGCCAGCAGCCCAACCCGTATCCCTATCAATGAGGCGGGAGGGCCGGATGAGCAGTTCTTC,CASSPTRIPINEAGGPDEQFF
.,TRBV12-3/TRBV12-4,TRBJ1-1,.,TGTGCCAGCACCCCGACCAGGCAGAACACTGAAGCTTTCTTT,CASTPTRQNTEAFF
.,TRBV29-1,TRBJ2-3,.,TGCAGCGTTCTAGCAGGGGGGAGCACAGATACGCAGTATTTT,CSVLAGGSTDTQYF
.,TRBV5-1,TRBJ2-3,TRBD1,TGCGCCAGCAGCGAGGGACAGAATACAGATACGCAGTATTTT,CASSEGQNTDTQYF
.,TRBV25-1,TRBJ2-7,.,TGTGCCAGCAGTGAAGCCCGTGGGGACCTTAGCTACGAGCAGTACTTC,CASSEARGDLSYEQYF
.,TRBV6-2/TRBV6-3,TRBJ2-1,TRBD1,TGTGCCAGCAGTTACGAGCCAGGGGGCGCGAATGAGCAGTTCTTC,CASSYEPGGANEQFF
once,TRBV3-1,TRBJ2-3,.,TGTGCCAGCAGCCAGTTCGGCAGTAGCACAGATACGCAGTATTTT,CASSQFGSSTDTQYF
.,TRBV19,TRBJ1-3,.,TGTGCCAGTAGTGTTGGCGACTCTGGAAACACCATATATTTT,CASSVGDSGNTIYF
once,TRBV7-3,TRBJ1-1,.,TGTGCCAGCAGTTGGGGGAAGAACACTGAAGCTTTCTTT,CASSWGKNTEAFF
.,TRBV6-2/TRBV6-3,TRBJ2-7,.,.,CASILGTGTYEQYF
once,TRBV6-1,TRBJ2-2,.,TGTGCCAGCAGTGAAGAGAGGCGGGAACGGCTGTTTTTT,CASSEERRERLFF
.,TRBV6-5,TRBJ1-1,.,TGTGCCAGCAGTTACGGAGGCAGGGTGAACACTGAAGCTTTCTTT,CASSYGGRVNTEAFF
.,TRBV7-2,TRBJ2-5,TRBD2,TGTGCCAGCAGCCCGCCGGGACTAGCGGGAGGACTGCCGACCCAGTACTTC,CASSPPGLAGGLPTQYF
once,TRBV29-1,TRBJ2-7,.,TGCAGCGCTACGGTCGGCGCCTACGAGCAGTACTTC,CSATVGAYEQYF
few,TRBV5-6,TRBJ1-1,.,TGTGCCAGCAGCTTATATAAGTCCTCAGGTTTCACTGAAGCTTTCTTT,CASSLYKSSGFTEAFF
.,TRBV21-1,TRBJ2-7,.,TGTGCCAGCAAGCTCTCCTACGAGCAGTACTTC,CASKLSYEQYF
.,TRBV9,TRBJ1-5,.,TGTGCCAGCAGCGTAGACACAGGGATGGATCAGCCCCAGCATTTT,CASSVDTGMDQPQHF
.,TRBV20-1,TRBJ2-7,.,TGCAGTGCTAGCGTTCCGGGACGGCCCTACGAGCAGTACTTC,CSASVPGRPYEQYF
.,TRBV6-1,TRBJ2-5,TRBD1,TGTGCCAGCAGAGGGACAGGGGTTGAGACCCAGTACTTC,CASRGTGVETQYF
.,TRBV2,TRBJ1-5,.,TGTGCCAGCAGTGGGGTCGGAGTAAGCAATCAGCCCCAGCATTTT,CASSGVGVSNQPQHF
few,TRBV4-2,TRBJ2-7,TRBD2,TGTGCCAGCAGCCAAGAGATCGGCTGGACTAGCGGGAGCAGCGAGCAGTACTTC,CASSQEIGWTSGSSEQYF
.,TRBV29-1,TRBJ1-2,TRBD1,TGCAGCGTGGAGGGGACAGGGGCACGTTTCTATGGCTACACCTTC,CSVEGTGARFYGYTF
.,TRBV30,TRBJ1-1,.,TGTGCCTGGAGCCACGTTCCCACTGAAGCTTTCTTT,CAWSHVPTEAFF
.,TRBV7-2,TRBJ2-7,.,TGTGCCAGCAGCTCTTCAGGATTCAGCTACGAGCAGTACTTC,CASSSSGFSYEQYF
.,TRBV6-2/TRBV6-3,TRBJ2-5,TRBD2,TGTGCCAGCAGTTCTTTAGGACTAGCGGGGGTGGAGACCCAGTACTTC,CASSSLGLAGVETQYF
.,TRBV20-1,TRBJ1-4,TRBD1,TGCAGTGCCCCGGGAACCAGGGGGCTGGAAAAACTGTTTTTT,CSAPGTRGLEKLFF
.,TRBV13,TRBJ2-7,.,TGTGCCAGCAGCCAGACCAGGGGTCTAAATCGCTACGAGCAGTACTTC,CASSQTRGLNRYEQYF
.,TRBV5-4,TRBJ2-3,TRBD2,TGTGCCAGCAGCCTACTAGCGGGAGCCTTATCAGATACGCAGTATTTT,CASSLLAGALSDTQYF
.,TRBV14,TRBJ2-2,TRBD2,TGTGCCAGCAGCCAAGATCTTCCGCGGGGGGGAAACACCGGGGAGCTGTTTTTT,CASSQDLPRGGNTGELFF
.,TRBV29-1,TRBJ2-5,.,TGCAGCGTTGAACCGTCAGGGGTGGAGACCCAGTACTTC,CSVEPSGVETQYF
.,TRBV19,TRBJ2-1,TRBD1,TGTGCCAGTCTGGAACCGGGACAGGGCATGTTCGGGCAGTTCTTC,CASLEPGQGMFGQFF